The rows below give T cell receptor beta chains drawn from one sample of a study of CD8+ T cells in alopecia areata. TCRdb's copy holds only in-frame clones and misses some; the assay was immunoSEQ multiplex PCR. Here the sample spans roughly 220,000 clones, under 70% being singletons. This material consisted of CD4+ T cells sorted from blood, taken around week 46, from a patient treated with tofacitinib. The source is a human donor with alopecia areata. Both conserved end residues are part of each CDR3. Each record gives: clone size, J gene, V gene, D gene, CDR3 protein, CDR3 DNA. D genes are given only for firm matches. Part of the rows lack a size; the others show once, few, many or a class for expanded clones.

. TRBJ2-2 TRBV9 . CASSVRGEGTGELFF TGTGCCAGCAGCGTAAGAGGGGAAGGCACCGGGGAGCTGTTTTTT
once TRBJ2-5 TRBV5-6 TRBD1 CASSLLSRTGQETQYF TGTGCCAGCAGCTTGTTGTCCCGGACAGGACAAGAGACCCAGTACTTC
. TRBJ2-7 TRBV29-1 . CSVVPGAKPYEQYF TGCAGCGTTGTCCCGGGGGCGAAACCCTACGAGCAGTACTTC
few TRBJ2-4 TRBV5-6 . CASSRSLAWGTKNIQYF TGTGCCAGCAGCAGGAGCTTGGCCTGGGGGACCAAAAACATTCAGTACTTC
. TRBJ2-7 TRBV7-2 TRBD2 CASSLAREGYEQYF TGTGCCAGCAGCTTAGCGCGGGAGGGCTACGAGCAGTACTTC
once TRBJ2-3 TRBV5-1 TRBD1 CASSSETGGNTQYF TGCGCCAGCAGCTCCGAAACAGGGGGGAATACGCAGTATTTT
few TRBJ1-5 TRBV5-8 . CASSLKLGGYQPQHF TGTGCCAGCAGCTTGAAACTAGGGGGTTATCAGCCCCAGCATTTT
. TRBJ1-5 TRBV2 TRBD1 CASSEDLIGQGSNQPQHF TGTGCCAGCAGTGAAGATCTGATCGGACAGGGAAGCAATCAGCCCCAGCATTTT
. TRBJ2-3 TRBV11-2 . CASSLIPGAVSTDTQYF TGTGCCAGCAGCTTGATCCCGGGGGCCGTTAGCACAGATACGCAGTATTTT
. TRBJ2-7 TRBV10-3 . CAISRSKGSSYEQYF TGTGCCATCAGTAGGAGCAAGGGGAGCTCCTACGAGCAGTACTTC
. TRBJ1-2 TRBV11-2 . CASSLERRARDGYTF TGTGCCAGCAGCTTAGAGAGGAGGGCAAGAGATGGCTACACCTTC
. TRBJ2-1 TRBV19 . CASSPLNNEQFF TGTGCCAGTAGTCCCCTTAACAATGAGCAGTTCTTC
. TRBJ2-3 TRBV7-3 . CASGTDTQYF TGTGCCAGCGGAACAGATACGCAGTATTTT
. TRBJ2-3 TRBV29-1 TRBD2 CSVEAGGSTDTQYF TGCAGCGTTGAGGCGGGGGGGTCCACAGATACGCAGTATTTT
. TRBJ1-6 TRBV2 . CASSEGFRDNSPLHF TGTGCCAGCAGTGAAGGGTTTCGGGATAATTCACCCCTCCACTTT
. TRBJ2-2 TRBV27 TRBD2 CASSSRLAGLTGELFF TGTGCCAGCAGTTCCCGACTAGCGGGTCTAACCGGGGAGCTGTTTTTT
. TRBJ2-1 TRBV7-2 . CASSLASRVEQFF TGTGCCAGCAGCTTAGCTTCCAGGGTTGAGCAGTTCTTC
few TRBJ1-1 TRBV6-6 . CASGYTEAFF TGTGCCAGCGGGTACACTGAAGCTTTCTTT
. TRBJ2-5 TRBV4-3 . CASSQRQQETQYF TGCGCCAGCAGCCAGAGGCAGCAAGAGACCCAGTACTTC
. TRBJ1-1 TRBV30 . CAWSVAGLNTEAFF TGTGCCTGGAGTGTAGCCGGCTTGAACACTGAAGCTTTCTTT
many TRBJ1-4 TRBV7-8 . CASSLDFPATNEKLFF TGTGCCAGCAGCTTAGACTTCCCAGCAACTAATGAAAAACTGTTTTTT
. TRBJ2-7 TRBV25-1 TRBD1 CASSLGTDYEQYF TGTGCCAGCAGTCTAGGGACAGACTACGAGCAGTACTTC
many TRBJ1-4 TRBV6-1 . CASSESGPEKLFF TGTGCCAGCAGTGAATCAGGACCTGAAAAACTGTTTTTT
few TRBJ1-1 TRBV7-3 . CASSPGRGDTEAFF TGTGCCAGCAGCCCCGGGAGGGGTGACACTGAAGCTTTCTTT
. TRBJ1-1 TRBV9 TRBD1 CASSGGTEAFF TGTGCCAGCTCAGGGGGGACTGAAGCTTTCTTT
. TRBJ1-2 TRBV18 . CASSPQGSDYGYTF TGTGCCAGCTCACCACAGGGTTCGGACTATGGCTACACCTTC
. TRBJ1-2 TRBV5-6 TRBD1 CASSLYSTPGQGARGYTF TGTGCCAGCAGCTTGTACTCGACTCCGGGACAGGGGGCGAGAGGCTACACCTTC
. TRBJ1-1 TRBV30 . CADAGVGRRAYHMNTEAFF TGTGCTGACGCTGGGGTAGGGCGCAGAGCCTACCACATGAACACTGAAGCTTTCTTT
few TRBJ2-1 TRBV19 . CASSVKTPSSYNEQFF TGTGCCAGTAGTGTGAAGACGCCCAGCTCCTACAATGAGCAGTTCTTC
few TRBJ2-7 TRBV7-2 . CASSLTGGPQGGPYKQYF TGTGCCAGCAGCTTAACTGGGGGGCCACAGGGAGGGCCCTATAAGCAGTACTTC
many TRBJ2-1 TRBV7-8 . CASSLGLYNEQFF TGTGCCAGCAGCCTGGGGCTATACAATGAGCAGTTCTTC
once TRBJ1-2 TRBV11-1 . CASSHDGDYGYTF TGTGCCAGCAGCCACGACGGTGATTATGGCTACACCTTC
. TRBJ2-3 TRBV5-5 . CASSLVARRMGTDTQYF TGTGCCAGCAGCTTGGTAGCTCGTCGAATGGGAACAGATACGCAGTATTTT
few TRBJ2-2 TRBV9 . CASSVNGELFF TGTGCCAGCAGCGTAAACGGGGAGCTGTTTTTT
once TRBJ1-2 TRBV4-3 TRBD1 CASSRTGGADYGYTF TGCGCCAGCAGCCGAACAGGGGGCGCCGACTATGGCTACACCTTC
. TRBJ1-5 TRBV6-6 . CASRPDRSNQPQHF TGTGCCAGCAGACCAGACCGGAGCAATCAGCCCCAGCATTTT
. TRBJ1-5 TRBV7-9 TRBD1 CASSQGDQPQHF TGTGCCAGCAGCCAGGGGGATCAGCCCCAGCATTTT
. TRBJ1-2 TRBV2 TRBD1 CASSRDSFYGYTF TGTGCCAGCAGTAGGGACAGTTTCTATGGCTACACCTTC
. TRBJ2-3 TRBV29-1 . CSVDGVFTDTQYF TGCAGCGTGGATGGGGTATTCACAGATACGCAGTATTTT
. TRBJ2-7 TRBV5-1 TRBD1 CASSSSSPTGVVGEQYF TGCGCCAGCAGCTCCTCGTCCCCGACAGGGGTAGTGGGTGAGCAGTACTTC
. TRBJ2-7 TRBV15 . CATSRGGEGASRGSYEQYF TGTGCCACCAGCAGAGGTGGGGAAGGGGCGAGTCGAGGTTCCTACGAGCAGTACTTC
. TRBJ2-7 TRBV19 TRBD2 CASSRTSGGAATYEQYF TGTGCCAGTAGTAGGACTAGCGGGGGCGCAGCAACTTACGAGCAGTACTTC
. TRBJ2-2 TRBV27 TRBD1 CASNTQGSGELFF TGTGCCAGCAATACACAGGGGTCCGGGGAGCTGTTTTTT
. TRBJ2-5 TRBV5-1 . CASSLGRGPETQYF TGCGCCAGCAGCTTGGGGCGGGGGCCCGAGACCCAGTACTTC
. TRBJ2-3 TRBV5-4 . CASTGARSRAQYF TGTGCCAGCACCGGGGCCAGGTCCCGTGCGCAGTATTTT
. TRBJ2-5 TRBV18 . CASSPPGLQETQYF TGTGCCAGCTCACCACCGGGCCTACAAGAGACCCAGTACTTC
. TRBJ1-1 TRBV7-2 . CASSQLNTEAFF TGTGCCAGCAGCCAATTGAACACTGAAGCTTTCTTT
few TRBJ1-2 TRBV6-5 TRBD1 CASSPGGQTYGYTF TGTGCCAGCAGTCCGGGGGGACAGACCTATGGCTACACCTTC
. TRBJ2-7 TRBV5-1 . CASSLDSPTYEQYF TGCGCCAGCAGCTTGGACAGCCCGACCTACGAGCAGTACTTC
. TRBJ1-1 TRBV18 . CASSPQGTQNTEAFF TGTGCCAGCTCACCCCAGGGGACTCAGAACACTGAAGCTTTCTTT